A single sample is the source of the 23 T cell receptor beta chains below, sequenced in a study of blood T cells in healthy people across ages. A second PCR of about 6 to 11 cycles used a sample-barcoded 5' primer and a J-beta primer mix. TCRdb ran MiXCR on the 5' RACE reads and lists one entry per CDR3 protein. The sample holds about 620,000 distinct CDR3 sequences, about 21% seen once. Source material: blood. All receptors come from a man in his 70s in good health.

This clonotype came up a few times. The chain uses TRBV4-1 and TRBJ1-4, with a possible D match to TRBD1 (6 bases). Trimming left V 4 bases short and J 8 bases short, with 17 bases between. CDR3 length equals 15 residues. CDR1 and CDR2 from the germline V gene are MGHRA and YSYEKL. The CDR3 bases are TGCGCCAGCAGCCCTACAGGGATTTTCTTCGAAAAACTGTTTTTT. This translates into CASSPTGIFFEKLFF.

This clonotype was seen at least ten times. CDR3 loop: CSARRDDNSPLHF. CDR3 sequence (DNA): TGCAGTGCTAGACGGGACGACAATTCACCCCTCCACTTT. The chain is built from TRBV20-1 and TRBJ1-6, with D possibly being TRBD1 (5 bases). The CDR3 is 13 residues long. Germline-derived CDR1 and CDR2 are DFQATT and SNEGSKA (reference sequence). V was shortened by 2 bases and J by 7 bases, with 9 bases between the two germline ends.

This rearrangement joins TRBV11-2 to TRBJ1-3, with unresolved D. V lost 2 bases, J lost 2 bases, and 10 bases lay in between. Germline V gene lookup returns CDR1 SGHAT and CDR2 FQNNGV. The CDR3 sequence is 15 residues long. The CDR3 reads CASSLRRSTGNTIYF. As DNA, the CDR3 is TGTGCCAGCAGCTTACGGCGCAGTACTGGAAACACCATATATTTT.

This clonotype turned up a few times. V and J are TRBV10-3 and TRBJ2-5; D is perhaps TRBD2 (6 bases). Germline lookup yields CDR1 ENHRY and CDR2 SYGVKD. This CDR3 is 13 amino acids long. Deletions cut 3 bases from V and 11 bases from J, with 16 bases between. The CDR3 DNA follows: TGTGCCATCAGTGACGGGGGACCGATGAGGCAGTACTTC. Translated: CAISDGGPMRQYF.

This clonotype was detected a few times. The chain joins TRBV7-8 to TRBJ2-5; perhaps TRBD2 as D (5 bases). The J call may not be correct, given that the DNA end is closer to TRBJ2-7. CDR1 is SGHVS and CDR2 is FQNEAQ in the germline V gene. This CDR3 has 14 amino acids. CDR3 in amino acids: CASSAGAALDEQYF. CDR3 coding DNA: TGTGCCAGCAGCGCAGGAGCGGCATTGGACGAGCAGTACTTC.

This chain connects TRBV4-2 to TRBJ2-5; 9 positions match TRBD2. Trimming cost V 0 bases and J 2 bases; bases outside gene matches: 4. CDR1 is LGHNA, CDR2 YNFKEQ, per germline. This CDR3 is built from 16 residues. CDR3 amino acids: CASSQDLAGSQETQYF. CDR3 coding DNA: TGTGCCAGCAGCCAAGATCTAGCGGGATCTCAAGAGACCCAGTACTTC.

This clonotype was counted at least ten times. The CDR3 DNA reads TGTGCCAGCAGTCCTAGCGGTAGCCTCAACGAGCAGTTCTTC. This codes for CASSPSGSLNEQFF. The chain joins TRBV28 to TRBJ2-1; 7 bases are a match to TRBD2. V trimming: 5 bases; J trimming: 10 bases; junction bases outside the gene matches: 11. The CDR3 loop spans 14 amino acids. CDR1 MDHEN and CDR2 SYDVKM come from the germline V gene.

The chain couples TRBV20-1 to TRBJ2-2, with D possibly TRBD1 on 6 matching bases. From germline, CDR1 is DFQATT and CDR2 SNEGSKA (reference sequence). The CDR3 consists of 14 residues. Trimming removed 7 bases at V and 1 base at J, with 13 bases between. The CDR3 loop reads CSVGAPQNTGELFF. The CDR3 region has the DNA TGCAGTGTGGGGGCTCCTCAGAACACCGGGGAGCTGTTTTTT.

This clonotype was counted a single time. The chain is built from TRBV5-1 and TRBJ1-1, with unresolved D. Trimming left V 3 bases short and J 0 bases short, with 15 bases between. There are 16 residues in the CDR3. Germline V CDR1 and CDR2: SGHRS, YFSETQ. The CDR3 loop is CASSSNGREMNTEAFF. Written as DNA, the CDR3 is TGCGCCAGCAGCTCGAATGGACGGGAAATGAACACTGAAGCTTTCTTT. Drawing the rest from reference TRBV5-1 and TRBJ1-1, the complete variable domain is KAGVTQTPRYLIKTRGQQVTLSCSPISGHRSVSWYQQTPGQGLQFLFEYFSETQRNKGNFPGRFSGRQFSNSRSEMNVSTLELGDSALYLCASSSNGREMNTEAFFGQGTRLTVV.

The chain carries TRBV20-1 and TRBJ2-7, with TRBD1 matching over 9 bases. Per germline, CDR1 DFQATT and CDR2 SNEGSKA (reference sequence). V was clipped by 3 bases and J by 6 bases; unmatched bases: 6. The CDR3 loop spans 13 amino acids. The CDR3 nucleotides are TGCAGTGCTAGCGGGACAGGGAGGGGCGAGCAGTACTTC. This encodes CSASGTGRGEQYF.

This clonotype was recorded a few times. An end of the junction differs from the germline gene, which may be a read error. The chain uses TRBV7-2 and TRBJ2-3; 8 positions match TRBD2. Germline values: CDR1 SGHTA, CDR2 FQGNSA. There are 13 residues in the CDR3. The CDR3 here is CASSSLAAETQYF. The CDR3 DNA sequence: TGTGCCAGCAGCTCACTAGCGGCAGAGACGCAGTATTTT.

The chain uses TRBV20-1 and TRBJ1-5; TRBD1 aligns across 7 bases. The CDR3 length is 14 residues. CDR1 is DFQATT, CDR2 SNEGSKA, per germline (reference sequence). Trimming cost V 6 bases and J 4 bases; bases outside gene matches: 9. In DNA form, the CDR3 reads TGCAGTGCGACAACCAGGGGGGGAAATCAGCCCCAGCATTTT. The encoded protein is CSATTRGGNQPQHF.

Only a few counts were recorded for this clonotype. The chain combines TRBV6-2 or TRBV6-3 with TRBJ2-7, with a tentative D call TRBD1 (6 bases). Germline V gene sequence: CDR1 MNHEY, CDR2 SVGEGT. This CDR3 has 14 residues. The V gene lost 5 bases and the J gene lost 1 base, with 12 bases spanning the gap. CDR3 nucleotide sequence: TGTGCCAGCAGTAACCCTACAGGGTCCTACGAGCAGTACTTC. Its translation is CASSNPTGSYEQYF.

V is TRBV20-1 and J is TRBJ2-7; a possible D gene is TRBD2 (6 bases). This CDR3 spans 13 amino acids. Germline CDR1 and CDR2: DFQATT and SNEGSKA (reference sequence). Trimming removed 4 bases at V and 2 bases at J, with 12 bases between. The CDR3 DNA reads TGCAGTGCTACCGGGGACTTACCCTACGAGCAGTACTTC. As protein: CSATGDLPYEQYF.

J is TRBJ2-3 and V is TRBV25-1; TRBD2 agrees at 7 bases. The CDR3 has 16 residues. The V gene end was trimmed by 1 base and the J gene end by 7 bases; junction bases not matched to a gene: 11. The V gene's germline CDR1 is MGHDK and CDR2 SYGVNS. The CDR3 nucleotides read TGTGCCAGCAGTGAATCTCAGACTAGCCGCTTAAATACGCAGTATTTT. This translates into CASSESQTSRLNTQYF.

A few counts support this clonotype. The genes are TRBV6-2 or TRBV6-3 and TRBJ2-5, with D uncertain. V lost 2 bases, J lost 1 base, and 11 bases lay in between. Germline CDR1 and CDR2: MNHEY and SVGEGT. The CDR3 contains 15 residues. DNA for the CDR3: TGTGCCAGCAGTTACCCAGGCATGGGCCAAGAGACCCAGTACTTC. This gives the protein CASSYPGMGQETQYF.

This clonotype was recorded a few times. CDR3 DNA: TGCAGTGCTAGAGAGAACAGGGGTCAAAGGGTCAATCAGCCCCAGCATTTT. It codes for CSARENRGQRVNQPQHF. This chain connects TRBV20-1 to TRBJ1-5; 7 nucleotides match TRBD1. With 0 bases clipped from V and 3 bases from J, the junction kept 11 bases outside the gene matches. This CDR3 is built from 17 residues. Germline values: CDR1 DFQATT, CDR2 SNEGSKA (reference sequence).

In its sample, this clonotype was seen many times. This chain connects TRBV6-1 to TRBJ2-1; 8 nucleotides match TRBD2. Germline-derived CDR1 and CDR2 are MNHNS and SASEGT. CDR3 length: 16 residues. After removal of 5 bases from V and 2 bases from J, the junction contained 8 bases not matched to a gene. DNA of the CDR3: TGTGCCAGCAGTCCCGGGCGGGGGGATCCCTACAATGAGCAGTTCTTC. Translating it yields CASSPGRGDPYNEQFF.

The chain links TRBV6-6 to TRBJ2-5; 8 bases agree with TRBD1. Germline CDR1 and CDR2: MNHNY and SVGAGI (reference sequence). The CDR3 runs to 16 residues. V lost 5 bases to trimming and J lost 4 bases; unmatched junction nucleotides: 12. CDR3 DNA: TGTGCCAGCAGTCGAGGGGGACAGGCGAGGGGAGAGACCCAGTACTTC. Translating it yields CASSRGGQARGETQYF.

This clonotype was seen only a few times. The chain uses TRBV3-1 and TRBJ2-5; D perhaps matches TRBD2 (6 bases). V was shortened by 1 base and J by 0 bases, with 12 bases between the two germline ends. Germline values: CDR1 LGHDT, CDR2 YNNKEL (reference sequence). The CDR3 is 16 residues long. The chain's CDR3 is CASSQVTSPYQETQYF. CDR3 sequence (DNA): TGTGCCAGCAGCCAAGTTACTAGCCCGTACCAAGAGACCCAGTACTTC.

This chain joins TRBV28 and TRBJ1-4, with D unresolved. In germline, CDR1 is MDHEN, CDR2 SYDVKM. This CDR3 is 14 amino acids long. Trimming cost V 0 bases and J 12 bases, with 14 bases left between them. The CDR3 nucleotides read TGTGCCAGCAGTTTATGGGAAAATCGAGAAGAACTGTTTTTT. This gives the protein CASSLWENREELFF.

This sequence joins TRBV7-2 and TRBJ2-1; D possibly corresponds to TRBD2 (5 bases). Deletions cut 5 bases from V and 6 bases from J, with 11 bases between. The CDR3 totals 13 residues. Germline lookup yields CDR1 SGHTA and CDR2 FQGNSA. For the CDR3, the DNA is TGTGCCAGCAGCGCCGGACTGAGCAATGAGCAGTTCTTC. Protein: CASSAGLSNEQFF.

V is TRBV9 and J is TRBJ1-3, with D possibly being TRBD1 (5 bases). Germline CDR1 is SGDLS and CDR2 is YYNGEE. This CDR3 has 16 residues. Trimming took off 0 bases at V and 0 bases at J, with 10 bases between the two ends. This CDR3 reads CASSVDPTVSGNTIYF. CDR3 nucleotide sequence: TGTGCCAGCAGCGTAGATCCGACAGTCTCTGGAAACACCATATATTTT.